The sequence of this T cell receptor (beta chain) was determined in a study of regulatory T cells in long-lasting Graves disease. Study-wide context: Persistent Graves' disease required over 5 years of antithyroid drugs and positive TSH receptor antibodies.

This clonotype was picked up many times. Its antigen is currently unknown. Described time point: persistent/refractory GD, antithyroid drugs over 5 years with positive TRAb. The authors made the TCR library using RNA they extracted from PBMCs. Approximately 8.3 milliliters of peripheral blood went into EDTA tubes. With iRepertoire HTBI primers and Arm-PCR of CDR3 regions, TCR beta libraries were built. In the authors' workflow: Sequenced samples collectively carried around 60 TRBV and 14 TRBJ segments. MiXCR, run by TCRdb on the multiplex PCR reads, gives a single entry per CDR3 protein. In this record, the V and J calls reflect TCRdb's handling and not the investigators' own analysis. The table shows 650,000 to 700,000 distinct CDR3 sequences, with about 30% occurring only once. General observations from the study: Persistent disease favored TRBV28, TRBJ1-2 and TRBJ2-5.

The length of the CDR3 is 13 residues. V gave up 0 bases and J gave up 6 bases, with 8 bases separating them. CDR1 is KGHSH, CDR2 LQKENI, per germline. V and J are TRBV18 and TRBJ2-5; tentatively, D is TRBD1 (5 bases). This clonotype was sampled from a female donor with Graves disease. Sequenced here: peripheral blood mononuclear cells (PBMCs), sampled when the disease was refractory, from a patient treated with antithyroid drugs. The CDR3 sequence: CASSPPGAQTQYF. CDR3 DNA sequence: TGTGCCAGCTCACCACCAGGGGCGCAGACCCAGTACTTC.